Listed here are 14 T cell receptor beta chains from one sample, sequenced in a study of PD-1 blockade in classical Hodgkin lymphoma (dated by TCRdb to the early 2020s). This sample's time point label indicates: cycle 4 day 1 (C4D1), after around six weeks of nivolumab. Relapse after autologous stem cell transplantation had occurred in all trial patients, and cohorts A, B and C were distinguished by prior brentuximab vedotin exposure. Receptor libraries were prepared by the immunoSEQ multiplex PCR assay. This immuneACCESS table, as held by TCRdb, lists in-frame sequences with V and J called but not all clones. Of the missing ones, under half trace to an unresolved V gene in checked studies; the others have no known cause. Recorded for this sample are about 33,000 clones; approximately 65% of them occurred a single time. The ten most abundant clones make up 3.9% of the sample. Sequenced material: peripheral blood mononuclear cells (PBMCs), taken before the fourth cycle of nivolumab. These receptors originate from a human donor with classical Hodgkin lymphoma.

The J gene is TRBJ1-5, the V gene TRBV5-6, with a weak D call TRBD1 (6 bases). V was cut by 7 bases and J by 7 bases, with 24 bases left in between. The germline V gene has CDR1 SGHDT and CDR2 YYEEEE. This CDR3 is 16 amino acids long. As DNA, the CDR3 is TGTGCCAGCTTCCCCTCGACCGGGGGGCAGGGGCAGCCCCAGCATTTT. Encoded protein: CASFPSTGGQGQPQHF. Full variable domain (rest looked up from reference TRBV5-6 and TRBJ1-5): DAGVTQSPTHLIKTRGQQVTLRCSPKSGHDTVSWYQQALGQGPQFIFQYYEEEERQRGNFPDRFSGHQFPNYSSELNVNALLLGDSALYLCASFPSTGGQGQPQHFGDGTRLSIL.

This clone was recorded once. The chain carries TRBV28 and TRBJ2-1; D not resolved. With 2 bases removed from V and 2 bases from J, the gap between germline ends came to 10 bases. CDR3 length: 15 amino acids. Germline V gives CDR1 MDHEN, CDR2 SYDVKM. The CDR3 region has the DNA TGTGCCAGCAGTTTAACACTCGATACCTACAATGAGCAGTTCTTC. Its protein product is CASSLTLDTYNEQFF.

The chain uses TRBV9 and TRBJ1-2, with 7 positions matching TRBD1. The CDR3 length is 16 residues. CDR1 SGDLS and CDR2 YYNGEE come from the germline V gene. V shed 4 bases and J 2 bases; nucleotides not matched to a gene: 11. This CDR3 reads CASSKGQPTRNYGYTF. CDR3 nucleotide sequence: TGTGCCAGCAGCAAGGGACAGCCCACGCGAAACTATGGCTACACCTTC. The full variable domain, its missing parts supplied by reference TRBV9 and TRBJ1-2, is DSGVTQTPKHLITATGQRVTLRCSPRSGDLSVYWYQQSLDQGLQFLIQYYNGEERAKGNILERFSAQQFPDLHSELNLSSLELGDSALYFCASSKGQPTRNYGYTFGSGTRLTVV.

The rearrangement links TRBV6-1 to TRBJ2-3, with TRBD2 matching over 11 bases. The trim removed 4 bases at V and 4 bases at J, leaving 7 bases unmatched. Germline CDR1 MNHNS, CDR2 SASEGT. The CDR3 is made up of 16 amino acids. Written as DNA, the CDR3 is TGTGCCAGCAGTGCTTATGGACTAGCGGGCTCAGATACGCAGTATTTT. It specifies CASSAYGLAGSDTQYF.

The gene calls are TRBV7-9 and TRBJ2-1; 7 nucleotides agree with TRBD2. V lost 4 bases, J lost 6 bases, and 6 bases stayed unmatched. CDR1 and CDR2 from the germline V gene are SEHNR and FQNEAQ (reference sequence). This CDR3 has 14 residues. CDR3 protein: CASSSGGTFNEQFF. DNA of the CDR3: TGTGCCAGCAGCTCCGGGGGGACTTTCAATGAGCAGTTCTTC.

The chain joins TRBV4-1 to TRBJ1-4, with D perhaps matching TRBD1 (5 bases). This CDR3 region has 13 residues. Germline V CDR1 and CDR2: MGHRA, YSYEKL. The germline V and J ends were trimmed by 6 bases and 7 bases, with 12 bases remaining between them. The CDR3 here is CASSQIRGEKLFF. CDR3 DNA: TGCGCCAGCAGTCAAATTAGGGGTGAAAAACTGTTTTTT.

The chain joins TRBV27 to TRBJ1-2; TRBD1 matches at 9 bases. Trimming at V came to 6 bases and at J to 8 bases, leaving 7 bases not matched to a gene. The length of the CDR3 is 13 residues. CDR1 and CDR2 (germline): MNHEY, SMNVEV (reference sequence). This CDR3 reads CASRPNRGHGYTF. CDR3 nucleotides: TGTGCCAGCAGGCCCAACAGGGGGCACGGCTACACCTTC.

This clone was counted between two and nine times. The V call is TRBV15, the J call TRBJ1-2; D may be TRBD1 (5 bases). The CDR3 runs 13 residues. Looked up from germline, CDR1 is LNHNV and CDR2 is YYDKDF (reference sequence). The germline V and J ends were trimmed by 0 bases and 7 bases, with 9 bases remaining between them. The DNA for the CDR3 is TGTGCCACCAGCAGAGATCAGGGAGGTGGCTACACCTTC. Encoded protein: CATSRDQGGGYTF.

The gene calls are TRBV10-3 and TRBJ2-7; D is perhaps TRBD1 (6 bases). With 8 bases removed from V and 3 bases from J, the gap between germline ends came to 11 bases. Germline V gene data show CDR1 as ENHRY and CDR2 as SYGVKD. The CDR3 loop spans 12 amino acids. CDR3 region: CAILTDSYEQYF. The CDR3 DNA follows: TGTGCCATCCTCACGGACAGCTACGAGCAGTACTTC.

This clone occurred once. The rearrangement links TRBV9 to TRBJ2-4; 13 bases are shared with TRBD2. With 7 bases clipped from V and 15 bases from J, the junction kept 7 bases outside the gene matches. CDR1 is SGDLS and CDR2 is YYNGEE in the germline V gene. The CDR3 is 12 residues long. The CDR3 DNA sequence: TGTGCCAGCGGCGGGGGACTAGCGGGAACGTACTTC. It translates to CASGGGLAGTYF. The whole variable domain, remainder taken from reference TRBV9 and TRBJ2-4, is DSGVTQTPKHLITATGQRVTLRCSPRSGDLSVYWYQQSLDQGLQFLIQYYNGEERAKGNILERFSAQQFPDLHSELNLSSLELGDSALYFCASGGGLAGTYFGAGTRLSVL.

About this clone: The sample holds other DNA sequences that translate to the same CDR3. The chain combines TRBV27 with TRBJ2-1; the match to TRBD2 covers 11 bases. Germline CDR1 MNHEY, CDR2 SMNVEV (reference sequence). Trimming took 5 bases from V and 7 from J; bases not matched to a gene: 7. The CDR3 covers 15 residues. This chain's CDR3 is CASSLGTSGRNEQFF. The CDR3 nucleotides read TGTGCCAGCAGTCTGGGGACTAGCGGTAGGAATGAGCAGTTCTTC.

This rearrangement joins TRBV15 to TRBJ1-2; a possible D gene is TRBD1 (5 bases). Looked up from germline, CDR1 is LNHNV and CDR2 is YYDKDF (reference sequence). The CDR3 totals 15 residues. V lost 1 base and J 7 bases, leaving 16 bases between the germline ends. The DNA for the CDR3 is TGTGCCACCAGCAGAGGTTCAGGGAAAGGGGTTGGCTACACCTTC. Protein product: CATSRGSGKGVGYTF.

This sequence joins TRBV6-6 and TRBJ1-3; D gene uncertain. The CDR3 has 16 residues. V lost 7 bases and J lost 3, with 19 bases in between. The germline CDR1 and CDR2 sequences are MNHNY and SVGAGI (reference sequence). In nucleotides, the CDR3 is TGTGCCAGCACCCTTTCAGCGACCCTTTATGGAAACACCATATATTTT. Translation gives CASTLSATLYGNTIYF.

On this clone itself: At one end, the junction sequence differs from germline, possibly due to a read error. The genes are TRBV7-7 and TRBJ2-7; TRBD1 might be the D (6 bases). The CDR3 runs to 13 residues. Germline CDR1 reads SSHAT; CDR2 reads FNYEAQ (reference sequence). The CDR3 here is CASSPEDSYEQYF. CDR3 DNA: TGTGCTAGCAGCCCCGAGGACAGCTACGAGCAGTACTTC.